This entry features one T cell receptor beta chain sequence. CDR3 length equals 15 residues. Germline V gene data show CDR1 as MNHEY and CDR2 as SVGEGT. The V and J ends lost 5 bases and 7 bases, in that order; junction bases with no gene match: 4. Per the study methods: Using reference gene primer amplification, nucleated cell counts were estimated. TCRdb's copy holds only in-frame clones and misses some; the assay was immunoSEQ multiplex PCR. The V and J calls and clone size are taken from that table; D and trimming were inferred from the DNA. Of fewer than 150,000 clones in the sample, around 73% were seen once. The sample belongs to a study of blood T cell repertoires in COVID-19. On the study more broadly: Some COVID-19 samples were acute and others convalescent; all came from the United States, Italy and Spain. The analysed material was cDNA or gDNA that came from T cells, B-cell-depleted T cells, or PBMCs.

The TCR originated in a man aged 60 to 69 who had recovered from COVID-19. This rearrangement joins TRBV6-2 or TRBV6-3 to TRBJ2-3; TRBD2 matches 15 bases. Sequenced material: peripheral blood. The CDR3, as DNA: TGTGCCAGCAGTCAGGGACTAGCGGGAGGTCATACGCAGTATTTT. It yields the protein CASSQGLAGGHTQYF.